The subject of this entry is one T cell receptor beta chain. The antigen is undetermined. With V trimmed by 0 bases and J by 1 base, 2 bases remained unmatched. CDR1 is MNHEY, CDR2 SVGEGT, per germline. CDR3 length equals 17 residues. These data come from a study of post-analysis software for immune sequencing data. On the study more broadly: The study covered relapsing-remitting, secondary progressive and progressive-relapsing courses of multiple sclerosis.

Study-wide results and limits: Significantly lower normalized Chao1 diversity was seen in multiple sclerosis patients than in controls. There were four or five TRBV segments more frequent in patients than controls, and TRBV5-6, TRBV5-1 and TRBV20-1 were among them.

Prepared libraries of TCR beta cDNA carried unique molecular identifiers. TCRdb processed the PCR reads anew with MiXCR; each CDR3 protein has one entry. The data hold some 890,000 distinct CDR3 sequences, with around 53% observed a single time. The receptor was derived from a girl aged 5-17 years with multiple sclerosis. Sequenced input: blood. The chain links TRBV6-2 or TRBV6-3 to TRBJ2-5, with 13 bases lining up with TRBD2. CDR3 loop: CASSYSGLAGLQETQYF. The DNA for the CDR3 is TGTGCCAGCAGTTACTCGGGACTAGCGGGGCTCCAAGAGACCCAGTACTTC.